The present T cell receptor (beta chain) was sequenced within a study of beta chain features in type 1 diabetes. In the study overall: Researchers looked at some 99 million sorted cells across all samples.

Trimming stripped 0 bases from V and 7 bases from J, with 10 bases between. The CDR3 loop spans 13 amino acids. Germline values: CDR1 SGDLS, CDR2 YYNGEE. Based on CD45RO/CCR7/CD25/CD127/CD95/CD27, CD4+ regulatory, stem cell-like memory, naive and central memory cells were sorted. Reverse transcription of all isolated RNA meant that expressed TCRB transcripts were sequenced. Produced via immunoSEQ multiplex PCR; TCRdb's table is partial and in-frame only. The sample shows 250,000 or so clones, 25% to 30% of them seen only once. General observations from the study: For type 1 diabetes patients, VDJ junctions showed fewer insertions and more deletions. Shorter TCRB CDR3s, moderately but significantly so, were found in Type 1 diabetes patients in all four CD4+ subsets.

This clone was seen many times. Its antigen is still unknown. The same CDR3 arises from other DNA sequences in this sample as well. The chain has TRBV9 and TRBJ1-2; no firm D call. The receptor was derived from a man younger than 45 in good health. Sequencing input: central memory CD4+ T cells from blood. CDR3 protein: CASSVEKGGGYTF. The DNA of the CDR3 is TGTGCCAGCAGCGTAGAGAAGGGAGGTGGCTACACCTTC.